Presented here are 14 T cell receptor beta chains from one specimen sequenced in a study of CD8 T cells in ankylosing spondylitis (TCRdb year 2017). General findings and caveats noted by the study authors: Blood from ankylosing spondylitis patients appeared to be characterized by a TCR beta motif composed of eight highly homologous amino acid variants.

The library was made by 5' RACE. Sequenced using an Illumina HiSeq 2500. In-frame beta chains were kept once TCRdb had trimmed the public reads at Q25 with fastp and called clones with MiXCR. CDR3 protein sequences are deduplicated, and each keeps its most common genes and DNA. This sample holds hundreds of thousands of distinct CDR3 sequences; 12% were observed only once. The ten largest clones take up over 6.5% of the sample. For these receptors, no antigen is known. What was sequenced was blood, either unsorted or a sorted T cell fraction (not recorded which). The origin of the receptors is a male donor with ankylosing spondylitis.

The V gene is TRBV2, the J gene TRBJ2-2; the match to TRBD1 covers 8 bases. The CDR3 consists of 15 residues. Trimming removed 2 bases from V and 3 bases from J; junction bases left unmatched: 2. Germline-derived CDR1 and CDR2 are SNHLY and FYNNEI. CDR3 sequence reads: CASSEQGADTGELFF. For the CDR3, the DNA is TGTGCCAGCAGTGAACAGGGGGCGGACACCGGGGAGCTGTTTTTT.

The chain joins TRBV27 to TRBJ2-1, with 8 positions matching TRBD2. V was clipped by 10 bases and J by 2 bases; unmatched bases: 7. This CDR3 has 14 residues. Germline lookup yields CDR1 MNHEY and CDR2 SMNVEV (reference sequence). As DNA, the CDR3 is TGTGCCACCAAGCGGGAGAGGGCCTACAATGAGCAGTTCTTC. Translating gives CATKRERAYNEQFF.

The sample holds many counts of this clonotype. V usage is TRBV28 and J usage is TRBJ2-3; TRBD1 matches at 11 bases. This CDR3 comprises 14 residues. V shed 8 bases and J 4 bases; nucleotides not matched to a gene: 5. The germline V gene encodes CDR1 MDHEN and CDR2 SYDVKM. CDR3 sequence reads: CASLRTGGPDTQYF. CDR3 nucleotides: TGTGCCAGCTTAAGGACAGGGGGCCCAGATACGCAGTATTTT.

This clonotype was picked up a small number of times. CDR3 in DNA: TGTGCCAGTAGTAGGACGGGAGTGGAGGAGCAGTACGTC. As protein: CASSRTGVEEQYV. The chain employs TRBV19 and TRBJ2-7; maybe TRBD2 (6 bases). V was pared by 4 bases and J by 7 bases, with 14 bases between. The CDR3 totals 13 residues. Looked up from germline, CDR1 is LNHDA and CDR2 is SQIVND (reference sequence).

In its sample, this clonotype was seen a few times. The genes are TRBV7-9 and TRBJ1-1; D gene uncertain. Trimming left V 3 bases short and J 4 bases short, with 15 bases between. The CDR3 consists of 15 residues. Germline-derived CDR1 and CDR2 are SEHNR and FQNEAQ (reference sequence). The CDR3 loop is CASSFLGDPGTEAFF. CDR3 nucleotides: TGTGCCAGCAGCTTTCTTGGGGATCCCGGCACTGAAGCTTTCTTT.

This clonotype was recorded a few times. This sequence joins TRBV5-1 and TRBJ2-5; TRBD2 matches 8 bases. V was pared by 4 bases and J by 2 bases, with 4 bases of the junction left unmatched. Germline V gene lookup returns CDR1 SGHRS and CDR2 YFSETQ. CDR3 length: 14 residues. CDR3 loop: CASSGGLAQETQYF. DNA for the CDR3: TGCGCCAGCAGCGGAGGACTAGCACAAGAGACCCAGTACTTC.

The V call is TRBV20-1, the J call TRBJ2-1, with TRBD2 matching over 11 bases. Per germline, CDR1 DFQATT and CDR2 SNEGSKA (reference sequence). The CDR3 has 15 amino acids. CDR3: CRAGLAVPSYNEQFF. The CDR3 coding sequence is TGCAGGGCGGGACTAGCGGTCCCCTCCTACAATGAGCAGTTCTTC.

This clonotype has at least ten counts. The chain combines TRBV5-1 with TRBJ2-7, with TRBD2 identical over 7 bases. Germline V gene data show CDR1 as SGHRS and CDR2 as YFSETQ. Losses at the gene ends were 3 bases for V and 3 bases for J; bases not matched to a gene: 9. This CDR3 has 15 residues. The CDR3 DNA reads as TGCGCCAGCAGCTCCTCTAGCGGTACCATCTACGAGCAGTACTTC. Translated: CASSSSSGTIYEQYF.

This chain links TRBV27 with TRBJ2-3; D is possibly TRBD2 (6 bases). The germline V gene encodes CDR1 MNHEY and CDR2 SMNVEV (reference sequence). The CDR3 contains 14 residues. Trimming shortened V by 6 bases and J by 2 bases, and 12 bases separated the two germline ends. In DNA form, the CDR3 reads TGTGCCAGCAGCGGGAGAGGTCCCACAGATACGCAGTATTTT. It translates to CASSGRGPTDTQYF.

The chain links TRBV2 to TRBJ2-3; 7 nucleotides match TRBD2. The CDR3 spans 14 residues. CDR1 SNHLY and CDR2 FYNNEI come from the germline V gene. Losses at the gene ends were 3 bases for V and 3 bases for J; bases not matched to a gene: 3. In DNA, the CDR3 is TGTGCCAGCAGTGACCAGCGGGATACAGATACGCAGTATTTT. Its translation is CASSDQRDTDTQYF.

There are many counts of this clonotype. This chain joins TRBV5-1 and TRBJ2-7, with D perhaps matching TRBD1 (6 bases). The CDR3 has 14 residues. V dropped 1 base and J dropped 2 bases, with 10 bases sitting between them. In germline, CDR1 is SGHRS, CDR2 YFSETQ. CDR3 in amino acids: CASSLTGTTYEQYF. The CDR3 region has the DNA TGCGCCAGCAGCTTGACAGGGACCACCTACGAGCAGTACTTC.

This clonotype came up a few times. The chain employs TRBV6-1 and TRBJ2-7, with 8 bases fitting TRBD1. Trimming removed 5 bases from V and 0 bases from J; junction bases left unmatched: 9. The CDR3 sequence is 16 residues long. Germline assignment: CDR1 MNHNS and CDR2 SASEGT. The chain's CDR3 is CASSPGQGALSYEQYF. The DNA for the CDR3 is TGTGCCAGCAGTCCCGGGCAGGGGGCCCTCTCCTACGAGCAGTACTTC.

Remarks on this clonotype: One end of the junction does not line up with germline, which may come from a read error. This chain uses TRBV20-1 with TRBJ2-1, with 10 positions matching TRBD1. Germline V gene data show CDR1 as DFQATT and CDR2 as SNEGSKA (reference sequence). The CDR3 covers 16 residues. The CDR3 sequence is CCARGGTGAAYNEQFF. The CDR3, as DNA: TGCTGTGCTAGGGGAGGGACAGGGGCTGCCTACAATGAGCAGTTCTTC.

This clonotype was seen more than once but under ten times. The gene calls are TRBV3-1 and TRBJ2-1; D gene uncertain. Germline loops: CDR1 LGHDT, CDR2 YNNKEL (reference sequence). The CDR3 contains 13 residues. V lost 8 bases to trimming and J lost 3 bases, with 11 bases between them. The CDR3 nucleotides read TGTGCCAGCTCATCCAAGGGCTACAATGAGCAGTTCTTC. This encodes CASSSKGYNEQFF.